This T cell receptor beta chain appears in the sequencing data of a study of blood T cell repertoires in COVID-19. Sequenced by immunoSEQ multiplex PCR; TCRdb stores in-frame clones only, minus some. The sample lists over 150,000 clones, 87% occurring once. This clone was detected once. Seattle-derived patients entered the study during active infection and were followed longitudinally. Germline CDR1 reads SNHLY; CDR2 reads FYNNEI. The length of the CDR3 is 16 residues. Trimming shortened V by 0 bases and J by 2 bases, and 11 bases separated the two germline ends. The sequenced sample was peripheral blood. The sequence came from a woman in her 70s with COVID-19, enrolled during active disease. The chain has TRBV2 and TRBJ1-3; D might be TRBD1 (5 bases). CDR3 residues: CASSEAHQGAGNTIYF. In DNA form, the CDR3 reads TGTGCCAGCAGTGAAGCACATCAAGGGGCTGGAAACACCATATATTTT.